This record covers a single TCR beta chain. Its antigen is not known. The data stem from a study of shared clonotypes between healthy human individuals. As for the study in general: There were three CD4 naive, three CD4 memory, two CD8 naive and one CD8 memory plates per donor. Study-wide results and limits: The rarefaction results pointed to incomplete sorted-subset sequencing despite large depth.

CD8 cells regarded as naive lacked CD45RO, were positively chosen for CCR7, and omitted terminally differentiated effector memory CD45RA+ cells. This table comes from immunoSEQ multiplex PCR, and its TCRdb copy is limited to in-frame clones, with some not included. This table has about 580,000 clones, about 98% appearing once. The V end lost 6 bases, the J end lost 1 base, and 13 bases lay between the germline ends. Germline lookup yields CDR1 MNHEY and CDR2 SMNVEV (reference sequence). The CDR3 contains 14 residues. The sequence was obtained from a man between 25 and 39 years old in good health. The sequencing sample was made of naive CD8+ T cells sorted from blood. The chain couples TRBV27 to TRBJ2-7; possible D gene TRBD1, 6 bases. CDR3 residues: CASSRDTLSYEQYF. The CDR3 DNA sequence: TGTGCCAGCAGCAGGGACACCCTGTCCTACGAGCAGTACTTC.